There are a few counts of the clone carrying this TCR beta chain. The sample originates from a study of T cells of healthy individuals. CDR1 and CDR2 (germline): KGHDR, SFDVKD. This CDR3 comprises 15 residues. Trimming removed 6 bases from V and 7 bases from J, with 18 bases in between. Via MiXCR, TCRdb re-called the 5' RACE reads, giving one row per CDR3 protein. The data contain approximately 100,000 distinct CDR3 sequences, around 17% of them singletons. This sequence joins TRBV24-1 and TRBJ1-5, with D possibly TRBD1 on 5 matching bases. The sequence derives from a human donor in good health. DNA for the CDR3: TGTGCCACCAGTCCCGGCGGGGGGTCATTCCAGCCCCAGCATTTT. This codes for CATSPGGGSFQPQHF.